Listed here are 3 T cell receptor beta chains from one sample, sequenced in a study of T cells in Graves' hyperthyroidism and ophthalmopathy. Researchers took RNA transcripts and amplified the TCR beta CDR3 regions from them. The TCR CDR3 first-round RT-PCR relied on the HTBI primer set. TCRdb reanalysed the multiplex PCR reads using MiXCR and keeps one entry per CDR3 protein. The table records about 840,000 distinct CDR3 sequences, 38% of them present only once. The source material was blood. Receptors were obtained from a man aged 18 to 30 with Graves' hyperthyroidism.

With regard to this clonotype: A read error may produce the germline difference seen at one junction end. The chain carries TRBV7-2 and TRBJ2-5; TRBD2 aligns across 8 bases. CDR1 and CDR2 (germline): SGHTA, FQGNSA. This CDR3 spans 14 amino acids. For the CDR3, the DNA is TGTGCCAGCAGCTTACCGGGACTAGGAAGGTTGGTGGACTTC. Its protein product is CASSLPGLGRLVDF.

The chain carries TRBV9 and TRBJ2-7; D tentatively reads TRBD1 or TRBD2 (5 bases each). The germline CDR1 and CDR2 sequences are SGDLS and YYNGEE. CDR3 length: 13 residues. V was cut by 7 bases and J by 7 bases, with 18 bases left in between. CDR3: CASSPQGDGEQYF. CDR3 bases: TGTGCCAGCTCACCACAAGGGGACGGGGAGCAGTACTTC.

This clonotype has only a few counts. The chain joins TRBV11-2 to TRBJ2-7; 11 nucleotides agree with TRBD2. V shed 5 bases, J shed 2 bases, and the junction held 2 bases outside the gene matches. The CDR3 contains 14 residues. Per germline, CDR1 SGHAT and CDR2 FQNNGV. The CDR3 DNA reads TGTGCCAGCAGCACTAGCGGGAGAACCTACGAGCAGTACTTC. As protein: CASSTSGRTYEQYF.